Listed below are T cell receptor beta chains from one sample, sequenced in a study of blood T cells in healthy people across ages. TCRdb reprocessed the 5' RACE reads via MiXCR and lists one record per CDR3 protein. The table has 950,000 to 1,200,000 distinct CDR3 sequences, roughly two fifths seen once; the top ten hold 10% to 15%. Sequencing was performed on blood. Every receptor here comes from a man in his late teens or twenties in good health. CDR3s include the opening cysteine and the closing phenylalanine or tryptophan. D genes are given only for firm matches.

>TRBV20-1|TRBD1|TRBJ1-3
CSASAPGGDSGNTIYF
>TRBV7-9|-|TRBJ2-1
CASSLTGKVNHEQFF
>TRBV27|-|TRBJ2-1
CASSLSIRNEQFF
>TRBV12-3/TRBV12-4|TRBD1|TRBJ2-1
CASSFQGGRGLRNEQFF
>TRBV12-3/TRBV12-4|TRBD1|TRBJ2-1
CASSGDRVRSNEQFF
>TRBV7-9|-|TRBJ1-6
CASSSHHLRGFNSPLHF
>TRBV20-1|-|TRBJ1-5
CSANQEARVNQPQHF
>TRBV7-2|TRBD1|TRBJ2-1
CASSLDRGPHNEQFF
>TRBV20-1|-|TRBJ1-5
CSAHPGPNQPQHF
>TRBV20-1|-|TRBJ2-7
CSTGSGFLNNEQYF
>TRBV12-3/TRBV12-4|-|TRBJ2-7
CASSLRGYEQYF
>TRBV20-1|-|TRBJ2-7
CSASNTYVTDPFYEQYF
>TRBV4-3|TRBD1|TRBJ2-1
CASSQDNRVGTGMDERFF
>TRBV5-1|-|TRBJ1-6
CASSLTDYNSPLHF
>TRBV5-1|-|TRBJ2-1
CASSFAGIWLYNEQFF
>TRBV12-3/TRBV12-4|-|TRBJ1-2
CASSSGHLYGYTF
>TRBV2|-|TRBJ2-3
CASIGLKTTDTQYF
>TRBV4-1|-|TRBJ1-1
CASSPHRDGNTEAFF
>TRBV7-2|-|TRBJ2-3
CASSMVGTHTDTQYF
>TRBV5-1|-|TRBJ2-3
CASSGPGMTFGDTQYF
>TRBV15|-|TRBJ2-2
CATSRGIMLGLLGTGNTGELFF
>TRBV7-9|-|TRBJ1-1
CASSPQIEAFF
>TRBV6-6|-|TRBJ1-5
CASRPQGSHQPQHF
>TRBV6-5|-|TRBJ2-5
CASSYSRGHINQETQYF
>TRBV12-3/TRBV12-4|-|TRBJ2-7
CASSLGGGLYEQYF
>TRBV20-1|-|TRBJ1-1
CSARPRSKGRETEAFF
>TRBV11-2|-|TRBJ1-1
CASGAGWGTEAFF
>TRBV2|-|TRBJ1-6
CASSGGENSPLHF
>TRBV20-1|-|TRBJ2-3
CSARDLGTDTQYF
>TRBV4-2|TRBD2|TRBJ2-3
CASSQLSGGSGTDTQYF
>TRBV4-1|-|TRBJ2-5
CASSQAGFPSSYNEQYF
>TRBV4-2|TRBD1|TRBJ1-2
CASSPIWRTGADYGYTF
>TRBV20-1|TRBD2|TRBJ2-3
CSASGGDTDTQYF
>TRBV25-1|-|TRBJ2-1
CASSETSIAESYNEQFF
>TRBV4-3|-|TRBJ1-2
CASSQEGGREGGYTF
>TRBV4-3|-|TRBJ2-1
CASSQDPRRSSYNEQFF
>TRBV5-1|-|TRBJ1-1
CASSEDQVRTEAFF
>TRBV7-2|TRBD1|TRBJ1-5
CASSLDQGARQPQHF
>TRBV20-1|-|TRBJ1-1
CSARGQGSYTEAFF
>TRBV13|-|TRBJ1-1
CASSLEDRTEAFF
>TRBV4-3|TRBD2|TRBJ2-2
CASSLDPGLANTGELFF
>TRBV4-2|TRBD1|TRBJ2-3
CASSPAGDRVADTQYF
>TRBV6-1|TRBD1|TRBJ1-1
CASSEPATGGGLYTEAFF
>TRBV20-1|TRBD2|TRBJ2-5
CSARRTGGETQYF
>TRBV14|-|TRBJ2-2
CASSQVGSTGELFF
>TRBV21-1|-|TRBJ2-3
CASSRRGNRDRGTDTQYF
>TRBV7-2|-|TRBJ2-1
CASSLGRINEQFF
>TRBV6-5|TRBD1|TRBJ1-1
CASSNQGATPFF